The present T cell receptor beta chain was sequenced within a study of cytomegalovirus exposure and HLA in healthy donors (dated by TCRdb to 2016 to 2017). Looking at the study overall: In an earlier analysis of 587 of the donors, 276 Gb of sequence data and 90 million to 120 million unique TCR beta sequences from some 170 million T cells were reported. An early release that covered about 600 HLA-typed donors contained approximately 300 gigabases of sequencing data and about 93 million unique TCR sequences. Of the approximately 400 genotyped donors, 70% to 90% were placed in the genetic ancestry cluster associated with self-reported Caucasian donors. The aim of the study was to test whether cataloging public T cell receptors could identify signatures of past pathogen exposure. Using immunosequencing, the study profiled T cell repertoires from 550 to 750 subjects and related those repertoires to cytomegalovirus serostatus. In addition to the first cohort of 650 to 800 subjects, a separate validation cohort of some 120 different subjects was used. High-throughput TCR immunosequencing, statistical association of individual TCRs with disease status, and machine learning were combined to predict cytomegalovirus infection status. A later analysis re-examined previously published TCR beta repertoires from just over 650 donors and added high-resolution HLA genotyping to investigate patterns of TCR occurrence. In the later analysis, no new phenotypic data were used to find candidate immune exposures; instead, reliance was placed on TCR beta sequences and their occurrence across donors. To decide whether each TCR beta V gene segment behaved as functional or pseudogenic, an earlier analysis of approximately 620 of the donors relied on high-throughput TCR beta sequencing. Donor age, sex, ethnicity and CMV serostatus were collected together with the repertoire data. In a later genetic analysis, genome-wide SNP genotypes for about three fifths of the roughly 670 donors were used, and that subset was treated as a discovery cohort. All discovery cohort repertoires had been generated on a single sequencing platform. HLA typing covered class I and class II loci at four-digit resolution. Typing coverage differed by locus: A, B, C, DRB1 and DQB1 were typed in roughly 629-630 donors, DQA1 in about 560, DPA1 in approximately 610, and DPB1 in just under 490. Several DR-DQ haplotypes were treated as single units for association and clustering because of strong linkage in the cohort. Across 300 to 500 genotyped donors of the cohort, an average of 235,054 unique TCR beta nucleotide sequences per donor were sequenced, and 15% to 20% of those sequences were non-productive. What the authors observed across the whole study: Three of the identified cytomegalovirus-associated TCR beta chains were confirmed in vitro to be specific for cytomegalovirus antigens. A further reported finding was that TCR beta sequences accurately predicted the HLA-A and HLA-B alleles for most subjects in the first cohort. In a later analysis, HLA-associated TCR beta chains were found to be more clonally expanded and to have lower generation probabilities than equally common non-associated chains. The study gave a list of some 150 TCR beta chains associated with cytomegalovirus. At a false discovery rate of 0.05, a later analysis linked under 20,000 TCR beta sequences to specific HLA alleles. Because counts were too low, seventeen rarely observed V segments, including chromosome 9 orphons, were excluded from the earlier analysis of around 590 of the donors. A cluster of highly shared sequence variants was judged likely to be a technical artifact of the sequencing pipeline. Sequencing depth was assumed to be roughly uniform across donors in the presence/absence analyses, though that assumption may not hold. When HLA alleles, especially DR and DQ, strongly co-occurred, attributing TCR associations to individual alleles was difficult. An association between a missense DCLRE1C variant and V-gene and J-gene trimming of TCR beta chains was found in a later genetic analysis and replicated in an independent cohort. Linkage disequilibrium might explain the correlated functional status among segregating V segments, but an unknown experimental factor could not be ruled out. In this cohort, only TCR beta chains were sequenced, and detectable features were limited by the absence of alpha or paired-chain data. Most CMV-associated TCR beta chains appeared to be HLA-restricted in a later analysis, and the HLA associations seemed to be driven largely by CMV exposure. Several of the top co-occurrence clusters appeared to be linked to parvovirus B19, influenza, CMV and Epstein-Barr virus, according to a later analysis. For the cohort, immune exposure information was limited to CMV serostatus. According to the authors, the approach could potentially be generalized to other disease states and immunological phenotypes. Compared with the roughly 670-donor mean, donors in an Asian-associated ancestry cluster had fewer N-insertions in productive TCRs, according to a later genetic analysis. The classifier was reported to diagnose cytomegalovirus status with high specificity and sensitivity in both the original cohort and the validation cohort. A later analysis found that TCR association rates varied across HLA loci, with DRB1 alleles showing the most associated TCRs and HLA-C alleles the fewest. In an earlier analysis of a few hundred of the donors, most TCR beta V segments were observed in productive rearrangements about 87% or about 30% of the time, broadly matching IMGT annotations. Because some donors lacked HLA typing at each locus, the association tests relied only on the typed subset. The 87-base-pair reads could not distinguish some IMGT-functional V segments, including TRBV6-2 and TRBV6-3, so those segments were excluded. Across donors, most TCR sequences were observed very rarely, whereas some public TCRs were present in many individuals.

V is trimmed back by 6 bases and J by 10 bases, and the junction contains 3 bases that no gene match accounts for. Including cysteine and phenylalanine, the CDR3 has 13 amino acids. The sequence is cut down to CDR3 DNA, 39 bases in frame from base 1. Reading the germline V gene gives CDR1 KGHSH and CDR2 LQKENI. Remarks on this clone: Its antigen target is currently unknown.

The library was prepared using the immunoSEQ multiplex PCR assay. A mixture of 60 forward primers for TCR Vbeta segments and 13 reverse primers for TCR Jbeta segments was used in the multiplex PCR. The CDR3 region of rearranged TCR beta genes was amplified from genomic DNA by a multiplex PCR assay. On the Illumina HiSeq System, the amplified TCR beta libraries were sequenced as 87-base-pair reads. In the source study's methods: In a later analysis, some 80 million unique TCR beta chains were counted across the 650 to 700 repertoires, and approximately 11 million of these chains were shared by at least two donors. A nearest-neighbor algorithm error-corrected the raw reads and collapsed the reads into unique sequences, merging closely related sequences to remove PCR and sequencing errors. CDR3 sequences were aligned to IMGT reference sequences to assign V, D and J gene segments. Each retained sequence needed at least a six-nucleotide match to both a V gene segment and a J gene segment. A rearrangement was called productive if the CDR3 had no stop codons and remained in frame with V and J, and every other rearrangement was called non-productive. CDR3 was defined by IMGT convention, running from the second conserved V-encoded cysteine to the conserved J-encoded phenylalanine. Sequences without an unambiguous match to a single V gene segment were excluded from the earlier analysis of over 500 of the donors. An earlier analysis of about 590 of the donors classified V segments as functional when productive rearrangements were above 56.7% and as segregating when the standard deviation between donors was above 5%. A statistical classification framework was developed to diagnose cytomegalovirus status using the catalog of TCR beta chain sequences. V and J gene assignment, in a later analysis, came from comparing TCR nucleotide sequences with IMGT/GENE-DB human TR gene sequences. A later analysis assigned CDR3 sequences and most-parsimonious VDJ recombination scenarios with the TCRdist pipeline. In a later analysis, each TCR beta chain was defined by its CDR3 amino acid sequence together with its V-gene family, and reads without a unique V-gene family were excluded. To address suspected cross-contamination and a sequencing artifact, a later analysis removed a few hundred highly shared, low-generation-probability nucleotide sequences. For each public chain, a later analysis derived a clonal expansion index from normalized ranks of inferred template counts within each repertoire. Generation probabilities in a later analysis came from a VDJ recombination model fitted to out-of-frame rearrangements, and those results were checked against IGoR. In a later analysis, hypergeometric tests were used to score TCR-TCR, TCR-HLA and TCR-CMV co-occurrence, with a repertoire-size bias correction applied to TCR pairs. False discovery rates were estimated in a later analysis by permuting HLA or CMV assignments 20 times. A later analysis grouped co-occurring TCRs with DBSCAN, adding TCRdist sequence similarity when clustering within HLA-allele-positive subsets. For co-occurrence clustering, repertoires with fewer than 30,000 or more than 120,000 public chains were excluded, along with several repertoires with anomalous nucleotide sharing. TCRdb re-hosts the immuneACCESS table, in-frame sequences only. Its copies lack some clones; in the studies checked, an unresolved V gene accounts for under half of them, and the cause for the rest is not known. That table gives V, J and clone size, and the DNA gave D and trimming. The table for this sample shows approximately 68,000 clones. The ten largest make up around 7% of the sample.

The cohort consisted of hundreds of healthy bone marrow donors. All cohort members were sampled while nominally healthy, although unrecorded immune exposures were likely present. The donor tested CMV seropositive, placing the donor among the roughly 300 seropositive members of the cohort. Each donor provided a peripheral blood sample, and peripheral blood mononuclear cells were used for TCR beta sequencing. The Qiagen DNeasy Blood Extraction Kit was used to extract genomic DNA from the blood cell samples. The sequencing input was PBMCs. The chain employs TRBV18 and TRBJ2-1, and 13 junctional nucleotides match TRBD2. This receptor was obtained from a female donor in good health and CMV-seropositive. CDR3 reads: CASSGLAGQEQFF. At the DNA level, the sequence is TGTGCCAGCTCGGGACTAGCGGGACAGGAGCAGTTCTTC.